This TCR beta chain was sequenced during a study of vaccination and CD4 T cells after COVID-19. As to treatment: 10-day PBMC culture with coronavirus spike peptide pools or control peptides (ViraFEST assay). This clonotype is labeled medium-sized (0.01 to 0.1%). Antigen: not known. Cultured CD4+ T cell DNA was sequenced using the Oncomine TCR Beta short-read assay. TCRdb used MiXCR to reprocess the PCR reads, holding one entry per CDR3 protein. The data show about 5,700 distinct CDR3 sequences, 25% to 30% seen once. This material consisted of CD4+ T cells from blood, cultured in vitro, taken after SARS-CoV-2 vaccination. The receptor's source is a human donor who had recovered from COVID-19.

The CDR3 bases are TGTGCCAGCAGCAAGGGACAGGGCTTAGGAGAGACCCAGTACTTC. Protein sequence: CASSKGQGLGETQYF. J is TRBJ2-5 and V is TRBV5-4; 9 nucleotides line up with TRBD1. J was trimmed by 4 bases and V by 4 bases; bases with no gene match: 8. From germline, CDR1 is SGHNT and CDR2 YYREEE (reference sequence). CDR3 length: 15 amino acids.